A single sample is the source of the 2 T cell receptor beta chains below, sequenced in a study of T cell responses to AZD1222 COVID-19 vaccine. The protocol was immunoSEQ multiplex PCR, while the TCRdb copy is restricted to in-frame clones and leaves out a portion. The profile shows 69,000 or so clones, about 90% of them singletons. This specimen consisted of peripheral blood, obtained 28 days after the second AZD1222 dose. The source of these receptors is an adult who received the AZD1222 COVID-19 vaccine.

The CDR3 reads CASSQDPHTPGSSSTDTQYF. In DNA, the CDR3 is TGTGCCAGCAGCCAAGATCCCCATACCCCAGGCTCCTCTAGCACAGATACGCAGTATTTT. V gene TRBV4-2 combines with J gene TRBJ2-3; D unclear. The germline CDR1 and CDR2 sequences are LGHNA and YNFKEQ. V was clipped by 0 bases and J by 0 bases, with 22 bases between them. The CDR3 covers 20 residues.

The J gene is TRBJ2-1, the V gene TRBV3-1 (or the pseudogene TRBV3-2); the D call may be TRBD1 or TRBD2 (5 bases each). CDR1 and CDR2 from the germline V gene are LGHDT and YNNKEL (reference sequence). V lost 1 base to trimming and J lost 7 bases, with 5 bases between them. CDR3 length: 12 residues. The CDR3 sequence is CASSQGGNEQFF. The DNA of the CDR3 is TGTGCCAGCAGCCAAGGGGGGAATGAGCAGTTCTTC.